The 10 T cell receptor beta chains below all came from one sample that was sequenced in a study of control samples from healthy donors and cancer patients. Using immunoSEQ multiplex PCR, the repertoire was profiled, and TCRdb retains in-frame clones only, with some absent. This table holds roughly 130,000 clones, nearly 90% found once. The sequenced sample was blood. Receptors originate from a man aged 50-60 years in good health.

The V call is TRBV4-1, the J call TRBJ2-7, with TRBD1 matching 9 bases. V gave up 1 base and J gave up 2 bases; unmatched junction bases: 15. Germline CDR1 reads MGHRA; CDR2 reads YSYEKL. The CDR3 has 19 amino acids. The chain's CDR3 is CASSQGRGQGVLWTYEQYF. The CDR3 nucleotides are TGCGCCAGCAGCCAAGGTAGGGGACAGGGAGTGTTATGGACCTACGAGCAGTACTTC.

This clone was counted once. The chain joins TRBV9 to TRBJ2-7, with TRBD2 matching 7 bases. This CDR3 region has 14 residues. CDR1 SGDLS and CDR2 YYNGEE come from the germline V gene. J lost 9 bases, V lost 4 bases, and 13 bases had no gene match. The CDR3 loop is CASSPGGGPPRQYF. The CDR3 nucleotides read TGTGCCAGCAGCCCGGGCGGGGGTCCCCCGCGGCAGTACTTC.

The chain couples TRBV2 to TRBJ1-5; TRBD1 might be the D (5 bases). The V gene's germline CDR1 is SNHLY and CDR2 FYNNEI. The CDR3 totals 14 residues. Trimming removed 7 bases from V and 4 bases from J, with 14 bases in between. This CDR3 is CASTGGRGNQPQHF. Here the CDR3 DNA reads TGTGCCAGCACAGGAGGGCGGGGGAATCAGCCCCAGCATTTT.

The chain joins TRBV30 to TRBJ1-5; D possibly corresponds to TRBD1 (6 bases). Trimming removed 1 base from V and 2 bases from J, with 6 bases in between. Germline V lookup: CDR1 GTSNPN, CDR2 SVGIG (reference sequence). The CDR3 loop spans 13 amino acids. The CDR3 DNA sequence: TGTGCCTGGAGTGGGGGGCGCAATCAGCCCCAGCATTTT. Translating gives CAWSGGRNQPQHF.

This chain connects TRBV7-3 to TRBJ2-2, with TRBD2 matching over 13 bases. Germline loops: CDR1 SGHTA, CDR2 FQGTGA. The CDR3 contains 18 residues. V lost 0 bases to trimming and J lost 4 bases; unmatched junction nucleotides: 5. The CDR3 DNA follows: TGTGCCAGCAGCTTAACGGGTGGGACTAGCGGGGTCACCGGGGAGCTGTTTTTT. It is translated as CASSLTGGTSGVTGELFF.

This chain links TRBV2 with TRBJ1-5; D not resolved. The CDR3 runs to 13 residues. CDR1 is SNHLY, CDR2 FYNNEI, per germline. Trimming pared 7 bases from V and 4 bases from J, leaving 11 bases between. This CDR3 is CASKELGNQPQHF. The DNA for the CDR3 is TGTGCCAGCAAGGAGTTGGGGAATCAGCCCCAGCATTTT.

The J gene is TRBJ1-1, the V gene TRBV19; 9 nucleotides match TRBD1. Germline CDR1 reads LNHDA; CDR2 reads SQIVND (reference sequence). Germline trimming cut 10 bases from V and 1 base from J; bases unmatched to any gene: 10. This CDR3 region has 15 residues. CDR3 in amino acids: CATYDPGQGNTEAFF. The DNA of the CDR3 is TGTGCCACGTATGACCCGGGACAGGGGAACACTGAAGCTTTCTTT.

The chain has TRBV2 and TRBJ2-6; D is ambiguous. V was pared by 6 bases and J by 0 bases, with 0 bases between. The CDR3 has 12 amino acids. The germline V gene has CDR1 SNHLY and CDR2 FYNNEI. CDR3 loop: CASSSGANVLTF. The DNA for the CDR3 is TGTGCCAGCAGCTCTGGGGCCAACGTCCTGACTTTC.

For the CDR3, the DNA is TGTGCCAGCAGCCCCGGACTAGCGGGAGTATACGAGCAGTACTTC. Its protein product is CASSPGLAGVYEQYF. The V and J genes are TRBV7-9 and TRBJ2-7; TRBD2 agrees at 13 bases. Trimming cost V 5 bases and J 4 bases; bases outside gene matches: 5. This CDR3 has 15 residues. From germline, CDR1 is SEHNR and CDR2 FQNEAQ (reference sequence).

CDR3 bases: TGTGCCAGCAGTTTATCTGGCGCTAACTATGGCTACACCTTC. Translating it yields CASSLSGANYGYTF. The V call is TRBV28, the J call TRBJ1-2; D gene unclear. This CDR3 is built from 14 residues. Germline V gives CDR1 MDHEN, CDR2 SYDVKM. V was trimmed by 1 base and J by 0 bases, leaving 6 bases between them.